A single sample gave rise to the 20 T cell receptor beta chains below, sequenced in a study of CD8 T cells in ankylosing spondylitis. TCRdb independently ran MiXCR on the 5' RACE reads; one entry per CDR3 protein. The sample holds about 130,000 distinct CDR3 sequences, around 9.3% seen once. Sequences were obtained from blood, either unsorted or a sorted T cell fraction (not recorded which). The receptors here all came from a male donor with ankylosing spondylitis or in good health (not recorded which).

This clonotype was observed many times. The V gene is TRBV7-2, the J gene TRBJ1-6; possible D gene TRBD1, 5 bases. Germline values: CDR1 SGHTA, CDR2 FQGNSA. V lost 5 bases to trimming and J lost 7 bases, with 15 bases between them. There are 15 residues in the CDR3. CDR3 loop: CASSPTRGNNSPLHF. CDR3 sequence (DNA): TGTGCCAGCAGCCCCACCCGGGGGAACAATTCACCCCTCCACTTT.

This clonotype was picked up many times. The chain uses TRBV29-1 and TRBJ2-2; D unresolved. Looked up from germline, CDR1 is SQVTM and CDR2 is ANQGSEA. Trimming cost V 4 bases and J 4 bases, with 10 bases left between them. The CDR3 loop spans 13 amino acids. The CDR3 loop is CSVVGYGTGELFF. DNA of the CDR3: TGCAGCGTTGTGGGGTATGGCACCGGGGAGCTGTTTTTT.

This clonotype was seen at least ten times. This chain links TRBV5-6 with TRBJ2-1; TRBD2 aligns across 9 bases. The J segment lost 4 bases and the V segment lost 1 base, leaving 6 bases of the junction unmatched. CDR1 and CDR2 from the germline V gene are SGHDT and YYEEEE. CDR3 length equals 16 residues. The CDR3 loop reads CASSLFHAGGYNEQFF. CDR3 nucleotides: TGTGCCAGCAGCTTGTTCCACGCGGGAGGGTACAATGAGCAGTTCTTC.

At least ten counts were recorded for this clonotype. The rearrangement joins TRBV12-3 or TRBV12-4 to TRBJ2-7, with 11 nucleotides matching TRBD2. The CDR3 covers 15 residues. The V segment lost 3 bases and the J segment 5 bases; nucleotides outside the gene matches: 6. The CDR3 here is CASSFGLAGGNEQYF. CDR3 DNA: TGTGCCAGCAGTTTCGGTCTAGCGGGAGGCAACGAGCAGTACTTC.

This clonotype was counted many times. The CDR3 sequence: CASSLGLGGYTGELFF. The DNA of the CDR3 is TGTGCCAGCAGCTTGGGGTTGGGCGGTTACACCGGGGAGCTGTTTTTT. The chain is built from TRBV5-6 and TRBJ2-2; no firm D call. This CDR3 has 16 amino acids. V gave up 0 bases and J gave up 3 bases, with 12 bases separating them. Germline V gene data show CDR1 as SGHDT and CDR2 as YYEEEE.

This clonotype was recorded many times. V gene TRBV11-2 combines with J gene TRBJ2-1; TRBD2 might be the D (6 bases). From germline, CDR1 is SGHAT and CDR2 FQNNGV. The CDR3 has 16 residues. Trimming removed 1 base at V and 0 bases at J, with 10 bases between. The CDR3 spells CASSLALLASYNEQFF. The CDR3 bases are TGTGCCAGCAGCTTAGCACTACTAGCCTCCTACAATGAGCAGTTCTTC.

This clonotype appeared a few times. This rearrangement joins TRBV6-5 to TRBJ1-6; D might be TRBD1 (5 bases). Looked up from germline, CDR1 is MNHEY and CDR2 is SVGAGI. V was cut by 2 bases and J by 8 bases, with 10 bases left in between. The CDR3 length is 14 residues. CDR3 sequence (DNA): TGTGCCAGCAGTTACCGGCAGGGTGATTCACCCCTCCACTTT. Translated: CASSYRQGDSPLHF.

This clonotype came up many times. The V gene is TRBV7-2, the J gene TRBJ2-1; 13 bases map to TRBD2. The CDR3 runs 15 residues. Unmatched junction bases numbered 5, after V lost 5 bases and J lost 7 bases. Per germline, CDR1 SGHTA and CDR2 FQGNSA. In nucleotides, the CDR3 is TGTGCCAGCAGCCTATGGACTAGCGGGAGAAATGAGCAGTTCTTC. Its protein product is CASSLWTSGRNEQFF.

This clonotype was counted ten times or more. The genes are TRBV10-3 and TRBJ2-7; TRBD1 matches 11 bases. V shed 8 bases and J 3 bases; nucleotides not matched to a gene: 3. The germline V gene encodes CDR1 ENHRY and CDR2 SYGVKD. This CDR3 spans 13 amino acids. This CDR3 is CAIGTGGVYEQYF. The DNA for the CDR3 is TGTGCCATCGGGACAGGGGGGGTCTACGAGCAGTACTTC.

This clonotype has a handful of counts. The chain employs TRBV5-1 and TRBJ2-7, with 11 positions matching TRBD2. The CDR3 consists of 17 residues. CDR1 and CDR2 (germline): SGHRS, YFSETQ. V lost 1 base and J lost 2; bases outside the gene matches: 8. The CDR3 sequence is CASSLQPTSGSTYEQYF. For the CDR3, the DNA is TGCGCCAGCAGCTTGCAGCCTACTAGCGGGAGCACCTACGAGCAGTACTTC.

This clonotype was counted between two and nine times. This chain joins TRBV7-3 and TRBJ2-1, with D hard to call. The germline V and J ends were trimmed by 2 bases and 4 bases, with 12 bases remaining between them. The germline CDR1 and CDR2 sequences are SGHTA and FQGTGA. This CDR3 spans 15 amino acids. CDR3 coding DNA: TGTGCCAGCAGCTTATTTATCGTCAAGTACAATGAGCAGTTCTTC. It encodes CASSLFIVKYNEQFF. Looking up the rest from reference TRBV7-3 and TRBJ2-1 gives the full variable domain: GAGVSQTPSNKVTEKGKYVELRCDPISGHTALYWYRQSLGQGPEFLIYFQGTGAADDSGLPNDRFFAVRPEGSVSTLKIQRTERGDSAVYLCASSLFIVKYNEQFFGPGTRLTVL.

This clonotype was recorded many times. V gene TRBV7-2 combines with J gene TRBJ2-1; 7 nucleotides match TRBD2. The V gene end was trimmed by 3 bases and the J gene end by 6 bases; junction bases not matched to a gene: 5. The CDR3 is 14 residues long. The germline CDR1 and CDR2 sequences are SGHTA and FQGNSA. This CDR3 reads CASSLREGRNEQFF. The CDR3 DNA is TGTGCCAGCAGCTTGAGGGAGGGCCGCAATGAGCAGTTCTTC.

The chain employs TRBV19 and TRBJ2-2; D gene ambiguous. This CDR3 contains 13 residues. CDR1 and CDR2 (germline): LNHDA, SQIVND (reference sequence). V lost 1 base and J 5 bases, leaving 5 bases between the germline ends. Here the CDR3 reads CASSIGATGELFF. The CDR3 DNA reads as TGTGCCAGTAGTATAGGGGCTACCGGGGAGCTGTTTTTT.

This clonotype has a handful of counts. The V gene is TRBV5-1, the J gene TRBJ1-1, with D possibly being TRBD1 (6 bases). The V gene lost 4 bases and the J gene lost 8 bases, with 18 bases spanning the gap. Germline values: CDR1 SGHRS, CDR2 YFSETQ. The CDR3 has 14 amino acids. In DNA form, the CDR3 reads TGCGCCAGCAGCCCGGCGGACAGTCGGGAGGAAGCTTTCTTT. Translation gives CASSPADSREEAFF.

This clonotype was detected a few times. The chain is built from TRBV20-1 and TRBJ2-7; D call uncertain. Germline V gene data show CDR1 as DFQATT and CDR2 as SNEGSKA (reference sequence). The V gene lost 3 bases and the J gene lost 7 bases, with 25 bases spanning the gap. This CDR3 spans 16 amino acids. The CDR3 DNA sequence: TGCAGTGCTAGTCTGGCTTTGGGAAAACCTACGATTGAGCAGTACTTC. As protein: CSASLALGKPTIEQYF.

Comment on this clonotype: The junction does not match germline at one end; this may be a read error. V usage is TRBV29-1 and J usage is TRBJ1-2; no definite D call. Germline V gene sequence: CDR1 SQVTM, CDR2 ANQGSEA. The CDR3 loop spans 11 amino acids. CDR3: CSVMLDYGYPF. The CDR3 nucleotides are TGCAGCGTCATGTTAGACTATGGCTACCCCTTC.

There are many counts of this clonotype. Here the CDR3 reads CASSSRLAVKNIQYF. The CDR3 nucleotides read TGTGCCAGCAGCTCCCGACTAGCAGTTAAAAACATTCAGTACTTC. The rearrangement uses TRBV7-9 and TRBJ2-4; TRBD2 matches at 7 bases. Germline V gene sequence: CDR1 SEHNR, CDR2 FQNEAQ (reference sequence). Losses at the gene ends were 4 bases for V and 4 bases for J; bases not matched to a gene: 7. This CDR3 spans 15 amino acids.

This clonotype was observed at least ten times. For the CDR3, the DNA is TGTGCCAGCAGCTTCCGTACTAGCGGGAATACTGAGCAGTTCTTC. As protein: CASSFRTSGNTEQFF. This sequence joins TRBV5-6 and TRBJ2-1; 10 bases line up with TRBD2. CDR3 length: 15 residues. Trimming removed 2 bases from V and 9 bases from J; junction bases left unmatched: 8. Germline-derived CDR1 and CDR2 are SGHDT and YYEEEE.

This clonotype was found many times. The rearrangement links TRBV7-6 to TRBJ2-1, with D perhaps TRBD2 (6 bases). V shed 0 bases and J shed 0 bases, with 12 bases lying between them. The CDR3 has 17 residues. CDR1 is SGHVS and CDR2 is FNYEAQ in the germline V gene. Written as DNA, the CDR3 is TGTGCCAGCAGCTTAGCCCCGGGGGACCACTCCTACAATGAGCAGTTCTTC. As protein: CASSLAPGDHSYNEQFF. Full variable domain (outside the CDR3, taken from reference TRBV7-6 and TRBJ2-1): GAGVSQSPRYKVTKRGQDVALRCDPISGHVSLYWYRQALGQGPEFLTYFNYEAQQDKSGLPNDRFSAERPEGSISTLTIQRTEQRDSAMYRCASSLAPGDHSYNEQFFGPGTRLTVL.

This clonotype was counted many times. This sequence joins TRBV28 and TRBJ2-6; D call uncertain. V was clipped by 3 bases and J by 1 base, with 13 bases between them. CDR1 and CDR2 (germline): MDHEN, SYDVKM. The CDR3 loop spans 17 amino acids. The CDR3 here is CASSFFFVRSGANVLTF. The CDR3, as DNA: TGTGCCAGCAGTTTCTTCTTTGTTAGGTCTGGGGCCAACGTCCTGACTTTC.